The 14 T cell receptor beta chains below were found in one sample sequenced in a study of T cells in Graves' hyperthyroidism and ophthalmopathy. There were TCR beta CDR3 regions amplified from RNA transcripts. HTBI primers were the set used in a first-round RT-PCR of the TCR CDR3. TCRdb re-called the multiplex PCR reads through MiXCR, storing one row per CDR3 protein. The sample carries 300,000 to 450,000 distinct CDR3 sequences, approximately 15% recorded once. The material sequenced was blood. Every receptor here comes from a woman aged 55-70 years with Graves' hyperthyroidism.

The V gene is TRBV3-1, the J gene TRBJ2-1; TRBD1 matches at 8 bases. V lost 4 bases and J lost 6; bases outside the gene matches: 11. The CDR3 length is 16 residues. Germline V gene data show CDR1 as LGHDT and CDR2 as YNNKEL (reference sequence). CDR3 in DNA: TGTGCCAGCAGCCCCTTGACAGGGGTCAGGAGCAATGAGCAGTTCTTC. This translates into CASSPLTGVRSNEQFF.

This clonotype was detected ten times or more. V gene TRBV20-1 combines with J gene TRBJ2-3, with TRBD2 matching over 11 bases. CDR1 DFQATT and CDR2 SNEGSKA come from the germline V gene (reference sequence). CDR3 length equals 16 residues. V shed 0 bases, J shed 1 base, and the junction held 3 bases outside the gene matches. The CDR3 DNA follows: TGCAGTGCTAGAGATTCACTAGCGGGGGGCACAGATACGCAGTATTTT. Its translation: CSARDSLAGGTDTQYF.

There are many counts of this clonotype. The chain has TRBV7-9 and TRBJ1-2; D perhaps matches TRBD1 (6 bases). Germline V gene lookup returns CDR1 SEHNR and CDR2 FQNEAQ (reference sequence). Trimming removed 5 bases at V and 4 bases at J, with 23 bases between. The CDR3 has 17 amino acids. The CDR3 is CASSTRFDRGQVYGYTF. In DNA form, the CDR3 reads TGTGCCAGCAGCACTCGTTTTGACCGGGGACAAGTCTATGGCTACACCTTC.

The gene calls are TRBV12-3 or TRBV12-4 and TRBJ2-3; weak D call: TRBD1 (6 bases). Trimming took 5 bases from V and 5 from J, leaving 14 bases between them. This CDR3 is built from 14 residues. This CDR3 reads CASSPRTARDTQYF. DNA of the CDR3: TGTGCCAGCAGTCCGAGGACAGCCCGAGATACGCAGTATTTT.

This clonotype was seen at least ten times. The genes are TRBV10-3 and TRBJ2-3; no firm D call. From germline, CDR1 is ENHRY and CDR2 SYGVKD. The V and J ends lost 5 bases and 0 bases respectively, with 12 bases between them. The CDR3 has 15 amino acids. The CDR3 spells CAISYTSASTDTQYF. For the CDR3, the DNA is TGTGCCATCAGTTACACATCGGCTAGCACAGATACGCAGTATTTT.

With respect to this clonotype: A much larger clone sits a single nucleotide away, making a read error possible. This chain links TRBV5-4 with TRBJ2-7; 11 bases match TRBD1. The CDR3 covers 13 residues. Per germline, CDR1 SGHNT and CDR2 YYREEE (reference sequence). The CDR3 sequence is CASSKDRGREQHF. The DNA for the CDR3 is TGTGCCAGCAGCAAGGACAGGGGGCGCGAGCAGCACTTC.

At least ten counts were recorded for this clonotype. For the CDR3, the DNA is TGTGCCAGCAGCCGAGGGAGACTAACAGATACGCAGTATTTT. It yields the protein CASSRGRLTDTQYF. The rearrangement joins TRBV7-3 to TRBJ2-3; tentative D call: TRBD2 (5 bases). From germline, CDR1 is SGHTA and CDR2 FQGTGA. V was shortened by 5 bases and J by 3 bases, with 12 bases between the two germline ends. CDR3 length: 14 residues.

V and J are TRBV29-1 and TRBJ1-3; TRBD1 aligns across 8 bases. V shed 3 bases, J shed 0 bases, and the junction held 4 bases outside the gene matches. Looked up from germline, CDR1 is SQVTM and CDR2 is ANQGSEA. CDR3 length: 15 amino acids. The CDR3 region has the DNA TGCAGCGTTGAGACAGGGGAAGACTCTGGAAACACCATATATTTT. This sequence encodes CSVETGEDSGNTIYF.

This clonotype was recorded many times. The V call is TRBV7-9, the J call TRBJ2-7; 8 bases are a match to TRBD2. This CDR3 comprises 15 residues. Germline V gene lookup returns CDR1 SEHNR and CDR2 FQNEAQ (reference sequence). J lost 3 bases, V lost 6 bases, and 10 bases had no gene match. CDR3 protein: CASSASSGLFYEQYF. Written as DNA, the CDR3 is TGTGCCAGCAGTGCCTCTAGCGGGCTATTCTACGAGCAGTACTTC.

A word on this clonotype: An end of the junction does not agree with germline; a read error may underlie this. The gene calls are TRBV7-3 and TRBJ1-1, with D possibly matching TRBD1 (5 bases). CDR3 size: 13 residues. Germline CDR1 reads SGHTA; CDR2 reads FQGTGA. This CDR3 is CAGSRTQGTEAFF. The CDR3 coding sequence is TGTGCCGGCAGCCGCACTCAGGGCACTGAAGCTTTCTTT.

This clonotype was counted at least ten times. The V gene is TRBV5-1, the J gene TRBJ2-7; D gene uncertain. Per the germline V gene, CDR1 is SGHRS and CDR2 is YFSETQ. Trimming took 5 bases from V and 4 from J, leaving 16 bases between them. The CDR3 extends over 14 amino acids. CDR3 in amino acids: CASRSDFSFYEQYF. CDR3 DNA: TGCGCCAGCAGATCCGACTTCTCCTTTTACGAGCAGTACTTC.

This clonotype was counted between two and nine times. CDR3 in DNA: TGTGCCAGCTCACCGGGGACTTCCTCAGCTAACTATGGCTACACCTTC. This sequence encodes CASSPGTSSANYGYTF. This chain links TRBV18 with TRBJ1-2; the D gene is possibly TRBD1 (5 bases). This CDR3 region has 16 residues. In germline, CDR1 is KGHSH, CDR2 LQKENI. The V end lost 3 bases, the J end lost 0 bases, and 14 bases lay between the germline ends. Drawing the rest from reference TRBV18 and TRBJ1-2, the complete variable domain is NAGVMQNPRHLVRRRGQEARLRCSPMKGHSHVYWYRQLPEEGLKFMVYLQKENIIDESGMPKERFSAEFPKEGPSILRIQQVVRGDSAAYFCASSPGTSSANYGYTFGSGTRLTVV.

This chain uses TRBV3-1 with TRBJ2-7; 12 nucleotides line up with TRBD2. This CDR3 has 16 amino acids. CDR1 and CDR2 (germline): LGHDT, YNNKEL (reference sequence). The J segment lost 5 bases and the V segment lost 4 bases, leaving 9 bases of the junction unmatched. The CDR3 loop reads CASSPGLAGYLHEQYF. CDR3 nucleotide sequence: TGTGCCAGCAGCCCGGGACTAGCGGGCTATCTCCACGAGCAGTACTTC.

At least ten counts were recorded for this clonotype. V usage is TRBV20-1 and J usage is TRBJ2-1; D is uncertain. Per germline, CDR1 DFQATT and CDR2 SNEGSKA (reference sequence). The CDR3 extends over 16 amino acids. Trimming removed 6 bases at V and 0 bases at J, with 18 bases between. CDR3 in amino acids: CSAPRGETRSYNEQFF. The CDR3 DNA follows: TGCAGTGCGCCCCGAGGAGAGACCCGCTCCTACAATGAGCAGTTCTTC.